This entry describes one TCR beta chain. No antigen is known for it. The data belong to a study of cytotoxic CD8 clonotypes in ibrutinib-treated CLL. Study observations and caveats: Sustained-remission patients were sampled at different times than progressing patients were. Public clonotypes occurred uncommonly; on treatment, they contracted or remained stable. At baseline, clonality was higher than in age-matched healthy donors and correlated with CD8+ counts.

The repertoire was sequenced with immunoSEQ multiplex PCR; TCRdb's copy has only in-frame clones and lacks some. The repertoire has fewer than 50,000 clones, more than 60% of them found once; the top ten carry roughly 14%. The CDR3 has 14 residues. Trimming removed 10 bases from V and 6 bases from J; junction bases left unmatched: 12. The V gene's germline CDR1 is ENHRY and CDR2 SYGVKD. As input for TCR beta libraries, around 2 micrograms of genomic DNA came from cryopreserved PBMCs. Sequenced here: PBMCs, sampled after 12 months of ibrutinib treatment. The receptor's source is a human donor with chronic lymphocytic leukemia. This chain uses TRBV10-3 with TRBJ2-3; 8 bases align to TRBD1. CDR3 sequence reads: CATHRGSGGDTQYF. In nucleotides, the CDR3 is TGTGCCACCCACAGGGGGAGTGGGGGCGATACGCAGTATTTT.